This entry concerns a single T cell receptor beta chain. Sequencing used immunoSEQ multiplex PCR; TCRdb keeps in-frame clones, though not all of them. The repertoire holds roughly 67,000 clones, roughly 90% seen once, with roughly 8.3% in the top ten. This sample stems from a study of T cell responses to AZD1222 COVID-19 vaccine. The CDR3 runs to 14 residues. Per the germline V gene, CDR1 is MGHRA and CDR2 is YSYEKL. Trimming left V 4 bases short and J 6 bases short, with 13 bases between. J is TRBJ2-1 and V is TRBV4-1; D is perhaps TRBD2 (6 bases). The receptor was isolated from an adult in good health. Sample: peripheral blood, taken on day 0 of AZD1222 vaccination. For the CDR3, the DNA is TGCGCCAGCAGCCCGGGACTCCTCGGCAATGAGCAGTTCTTC. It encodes CASSPGLLGNEQFF.